A single sample is the source of the 20 T cell receptor beta chains below, sequenced in a study of prognosis after radiotherapy for stage I lung cancer. Two rounds of multiplex PCR amplified TCR beta CDR3 from genomic DNA. First-round PCR, the initial amplification, used primers specific to each TRBV and TRBJ gene. Each CDR3 protein gets one entry after TCRdb re-called the multiplex PCR reads with MiXCR. Altogether approximately 30,000 distinct CDR3 sequences are present, around 32% being singletons, with the ten largest covering 9% to 14%. Sample: PBMCs, taken before or after stereotactic body radiation therapy (not recorded which). These receptors were collected from a donor over 45 with non-small cell lung cancer.

The sample holds a few counts of this clonotype. The chain links TRBV16 to TRBJ2-7, with D perhaps given as TRBD1 or TRBD2 (5 bases each). V was trimmed by 2 bases and J by 3 bases, leaving 11 bases between them. The CDR3 consists of 14 residues. CDR1 is KGHSY and CDR2 is FQNENV in the germline V gene. The chain's CDR3 is CASSQGTFGYEQYF. The CDR3 DNA reads TGTGCCAGCAGCCAAGGGACCTTCGGCTACGAGCAGTACTTC.

This clonotype was found many times. The rearrangement links TRBV20-1 to TRBJ2-3, with a weak D call TRBD1 (6 bases). The CDR3 is 14 amino acids. CDR1 is DFQATT and CDR2 is SNEGSKA in the germline V gene (reference sequence). Trimming left V 1 base short and J 4 bases short, with 12 bases between. The CDR3 DNA sequence: TGCAGTGCTAGAGGTAACCCAGGGGCAGATACGCAGTATTTT. Its protein product is CSARGNPGADTQYF.

This clonotype was counted many times. The CDR3, as DNA: TGTGCCAGCAGCTCCCGACAGGGGAACACTGAAGCTTTCTTT. It codes for CASSSRQGNTEAFF. This chain connects TRBV5-5 to TRBJ1-1; TRBD1 matches at 7 bases. This CDR3 has 14 residues. CDR1 SGHKS and CDR2 YYEKEE come from the germline V gene (reference sequence). Unmatched junction bases numbered 3, after V lost 3 bases and J lost 1 base. Together with reference TRBV5-5 and TRBJ1-1, the CDR3 gives the full variable domain: DAGVTQSPTHLIKTRGQQVTLRCSPISGHKSVSWYQQVLGQGPQFIFQYYEKEERGRGNFPDRFSARQFPNYSSELNVNALLLGDSALYLCASSSRQGNTEAFFGQGTRLTVV.

This clonotype showed up many times. This chain links TRBV5-6 with TRBJ1-6; D may be TRBD1 (5 bases). CDR3 length: 15 amino acids. Germline CDR1 is SGHDT and CDR2 is YYEEEE. The V and J ends lost 2 bases and 8 bases respectively, with 14 bases between them. CDR3 coding DNA: TGTGCCAGCAGCTTCGGGGAAAGGGGTTATTCACCCCTCCACTTT. Translated, it gives CASSFGERGYSPLHF.

Comments on this clonotype: A junction end diverges from the germline sequence, so it may reflect a read error. This rearrangement joins TRBV5-1 to TRBJ1-2, with 7 bases aligning to TRBD1. Germline V gene sequence: CDR1 SGHRS, CDR2 YFSETQ. The length of the CDR3 is 17 residues. For the CDR3, the DNA is TGCGCCGGCAGCTTGGTAACCCCGGGACAGCCAAACTATGGCTACACCTTC. Residues: CAGSLVTPGQPNYGYTF.

In this sample, this clonotype turned up many times. The chain employs TRBV6-1 and TRBJ1-5, with D possibly TRBD1 on 5 matching bases. Germline V gene lookup returns CDR1 MNHNS and CDR2 SASEGT. V shed 1 base and J shed 1 base, with 8 bases lying between them. This CDR3 contains 15 residues. The CDR3 protein is CASSEVGGSNQPQHF. The CDR3 DNA sequence: TGTGCCAGCAGTGAAGTCGGGGGGAGCAATCAGCCCCAGCATTTT.

Points on this clonotype: Mismatch with germline at one junction end may stem from a read error. The chain combines TRBV6-1 with TRBJ1-2, with TRBD1 matching over 10 bases. Germline CDR1 is MNHNS and CDR2 is SASEGT. The length of the CDR3 is 16 residues. The CDR3, as DNA: TGTGCCAGCAGGAGACAGGGGGCAGAAGCTAACTATTGCTACACCTTC. It encodes CASRRQGAEANYCYTF.

This clonotype was observed many times. This chain joins TRBV9 and TRBJ2-1; no clear D. The CDR3 covers 15 residues. V shed 0 bases and J shed 4 bases, with 11 bases lying between them. From germline, CDR1 is SGDLS and CDR2 YYNGEE. The CDR3 DNA follows: TGTGCCAGCAGCGTAGTGATGTCCTCTTACAATGAGCAGTTCTTC. It translates to CASSVVMSSYNEQFF.

For this clonotype: A read error may explain this, as a much larger clone is one base away. This chain links TRBV19 with TRBJ1-2; perhaps TRBD1 as D (5 bases). Germline assignment: CDR1 LNHDA and CDR2 SQIVND (reference sequence). This CDR3 comprises 14 residues. The V and J ends lost 1 base and 5 bases respectively, with 11 bases between them. CDR3 bases: TGTGCCAGTAGTATAGTGGGGGAACTTTATGGCTACACCTTC. Translating it yields CASSIVGELYGYTF.

This clonotype was detected ten times or more. The chain uses TRBV5-1 and TRBJ1-6; no firm D call. The CDR3 extends over 14 amino acids. V shed 6 bases and J shed 7 bases, with 14 bases lying between them. Germline assignment: CDR1 SGHRS and CDR2 YFSETQ. DNA for the CDR3: TGCGCCAGCAAACCGGGGTTGAGAAATTCACCCCTCCACTTT. Translating gives CASKPGLRNSPLHF.

The chain uses TRBV28 and TRBJ2-3; TRBD2 aligns across 7 bases. Germline CDR1 reads MDHEN; CDR2 reads SYDVKM. J was trimmed by 3 bases and V by 7 bases; bases with no gene match: 13. CDR3 length: 16 amino acids. CDR3 sequence reads: CASIRLAECGTDTQYF. In nucleotides, the CDR3 is TGTGCCAGCATACGTCTAGCGGAATGTGGGACAGATACGCAGTATTTT.

As regards this clonotype: The CDR3 does not end in the conserved phenylalanine or tryptophan, so this is likely a read error. The DNA is left out, because the CDR3 cannot be placed on it with certainty; the CDR3 is given as TCRdb lists it. The chain combines TRBV30 with TRBJ2-2; the D call TRBD2 from the table was never checked on the DNA. Germline V CDR1 and CDR2: GTSNPN, SVGIG (reference sequence). From its first to its last residue, the CDR3 has 15 amino acids. This chain's CDR3 is CAWSPPAGGVGELFL.

The CDR3 DNA sequence: TGTGTTGGAGCGGGTGAGTTCTACGAGCAGTACTTC. It specifies CVGAGEFYEQYF. The V gene is TRBV2, the J gene TRBJ2-7; D perhaps matches TRBD2 (6 bases). CDR1 is SNHLY and CDR2 is FYNNEI in the germline V gene. The CDR3 is 12 amino acids.

This clonotype is medium-sized by share. The CDR3 DNA reads as TGTGCCTGGAGTGTACCCGACAGGGGTCGGTCACCCCTCCACTTT. Amino acid sequence: CAWSVPDRGRSPLHF. This chain uses TRBV30 with TRBJ1-6; 8 nucleotides align to TRBD1. With 0 bases clipped from V and 10 bases from J, the junction kept 8 bases outside the gene matches. This CDR3 is 15 amino acids long. In germline, CDR1 is GTSNPN, CDR2 SVGIG (reference sequence). Full variable domain (rest looked up from reference TRBV30 and TRBJ1-6): SQTIHQWPATLVQPVGSPLSLECTVEGTSNPNLYWYRQAAGRGLQLLFYSVGIGQISSEVPQNLSASRPQDRQFILSSKKLLLSDSGFYLCAWSVPDRGRSPLHFGNGTRLTVT.

This clonotype was counted many times. J is TRBJ2-7 and V is TRBV27; the D gene is possibly TRBD1 (5 bases). Between the trimmed V and J ends, which lost 4 bases and 1 base, there was a span of 8 bases. The germline V gene encodes CDR1 MNHEY and CDR2 SMNVEV (reference sequence). This CDR3 is 13 amino acids long. CDR3 protein: CASSSTVSYEQYF. In DNA, the CDR3 is TGTGCCAGCAGTTCGACAGTTTCCTACGAGCAGTACTTC.

Many counts were recorded for this clonotype. J is TRBJ2-2 and V is TRBV3-1; 7 bases are a match to TRBD1. V gave up 5 bases and J gave up 5 bases; unmatched junction bases: 8. The CDR3 is 15 amino acids. Germline-derived CDR1 and CDR2 are LGHDT and YNNKEL (reference sequence). The CDR3 loop is CASSGRTGVTGELFF. CDR3 nucleotides: TGTGCCAGCAGCGGTAGAACAGGGGTTACCGGGGAGCTGTTTTTT.

This clonotype was counted ten times or more. The rearrangement links TRBV30 to TRBJ2-6, with D unresolved. The V and J ends lost 2 bases and 6 bases respectively, with 14 bases between them. The CDR3 covers 15 residues. Germline lookup yields CDR1 GTSNPN and CDR2 SVGIG (reference sequence). This CDR3 reads CAWSPLGVAANVLTF. The CDR3 DNA reads as TGTGCCTGGAGTCCACTTGGAGTCGCGGCCAACGTCCTGACTTTC.

This clonotype was observed many times. J is TRBJ2-3 and V is TRBV24-1, with 7 bases identical to TRBD1. The germline CDR1 and CDR2 sequences are KGHDR and SFDVKD. The CDR3 spans 11 residues. With V trimmed by 10 bases and J by 5 bases, 2 bases remained unmatched. This CDR3 is CATTGEDTQYF. The CDR3 DNA sequence: TGTGCCACAACAGGGGAAGATACGCAGTATTTT.

The rearrangement links TRBV6-1 to TRBJ1-1; TRBD1 is a possible D gene (6 bases). Germline values: CDR1 MNHNS, CDR2 SASEGT. V was clipped by 6 bases and J by 4 bases, with 18 bases between them. The CDR3 extends over 15 amino acids. In DNA, the CDR3 is TGTGCCAGCAGGTCCACGACAGGTTTCGGCACTGAAGCTTTCTTT. It is translated as CASRSTTGFGTEAFF.

This clonotype was picked up many times. This chain joins TRBV4-1 and TRBJ2-2; D is possibly TRBD2 (7 bases). This CDR3 has 15 residues. Germline V gene lookup returns CDR1 MGHRA and CDR2 YSYEKL. V lost 6 bases and J lost 2, with 13 bases in between. The CDR3 DNA reads TGCGCCAGCAGGGTAGGGGGGGCTAACACCGGGGAGCTGTTTTTT. Its protein product is CASRVGGANTGELFF.